This entry features one TCR beta chain sequence. What it binds is not known. This sample stems from a study of cytomegalovirus exposure and HLA in healthy donors. The donors were part of the validation cohort of 120 subjects. That cohort was separate from the first cohort, which comprised 550 to 750 subjects. V lost 7 bases, J lost 6 bases, and 15 bases lay in between. The CDR3 covers 13 residues. Germline V gene data show CDR1 as SQVTM and CDR2 as ANQGSEA. This table comes from immunoSEQ multiplex PCR, and its TCRdb copy is limited to in-frame clones, with some not included. The sample has over 150,000 clones; 85% to 90% are singletons. Study outcomes and limitations: Most sequenced TCRs were rare (though some public TCRs occurred in many donors). In vitro confirmation showed three CMV-associated chains to be CMV antigen specific.

Sequenced material: PBMCs. The clonotype comes from a human donor in good health. This sequence joins TRBV29-1 and TRBJ2-2, with D perhaps TRBD2 (5 bases). The CDR3 DNA reads TGCAGCGCCAATTCCGCGGGTGCCGGGGAGCTGTTTTTT. As protein: CSANSAGAGELFF.